This TCR beta chain was identified during a study of shared clonotypes between healthy human individuals. Profiling relied on immunoSEQ multiplex PCR, and the TCRdb table lists in-frame clones only, not all of them. The sample lists some 360,000 clones; 73% were seen once. This clone was seen more than once but under ten times. This clonotype was sampled from a man aged 25 to 40 in good health. Sequenced input: memory CD4+ T cells sorted from blood. This sample's subset: CD45RA-negative fraction.

As DNA, the CDR3 is TGCAGCGTTCAGCAGGGACTACACTATGGCTACACCTTC. It is translated as CSVQQGLHYGYTF. The chain recombines TRBV29-1 with TRBJ1-2; weak D call: TRBD1 (5 bases). The CDR3 totals 13 residues. Germline CDR1 reads SQVTM; CDR2 reads ANQGSEA. V was trimmed by 5 bases and J by 3 bases, leaving 13 bases between them. The full variable domain, in which reference TRBV29-1 and TRBJ1-2 provide the parts outside the CDR3, is SAVISQKPSRDICQRGTSLTIQCQVDSQVTMMFWYRQQPGQSLTLIATANQGSEATYESGFVIDKFPISRPNLTFSTLTVSNMSPEDSSIYLCSVQQGLHYGYTFGSGTRLTVV.